These 7 T cell receptor beta chains were sequenced from one sample in a study of blood T cells in healthy people across ages. A J-beta primer mix and a sample-barcoded 5' primer were used in a second PCR of roughly 7 to 12 cycles. TCRdb reprocessed the 5' RACE reads via MiXCR and lists one record per CDR3 protein. Of fewer than 1,000,000 distinct CDR3 sequences listed, around 43% were seen once; the top ten hold about 21%. The source material was blood. Every receptor here comes from a man in his fifties or sixties in good health.

The chain recombines TRBV6-1 with TRBJ2-1; maybe TRBD1 (6 bases). Trimming left V 5 bases short and J 4 bases short, with 15 bases between. CDR3 length: 15 amino acids. Germline CDR1 is MNHNS and CDR2 is SASEGT. The DNA of the CDR3 is TGTGCCAGCAGTACTGGACAGATGATTTACAATGAGCAGTTCTTC. Its protein is CASSTGQMIYNEQFF.

This clonotype was observed many times. V is TRBV29-1 and J is TRBJ1-6, with D uncertain. The germline V gene encodes CDR1 SQVTM and CDR2 ANQGSEA. The CDR3 sequence is 12 residues long. The CDR3 nucleotides are TGCACCCAAAGGAATATAAATTCACCCCTCCACTTT. This codes for CTQRNINSPLHF. The full variable domain, with the rest looked up from reference TRBV29-1 and TRBJ1-6, is SAVISQKPSRDICQRGTSLTIQCQVDSQVTMMFWYRQQPGQSLTLIATANQGSEATYESGFVIDKFPISRPNLTFSTLTVSNMSPEDSSIYLCTQRNINSPLHFGNGTRLTVT.

The chain joins TRBV29-1 to TRBJ2-3, with 12 bases aligning to TRBD2. The CDR3 has 16 amino acids. Germline CDR1 reads SQVTM; CDR2 reads ANQGSEA. Trimming removed 7 bases from V and 6 bases from J; junction bases left unmatched: 14. CDR3 amino acids: CSAQIGASGGVDTQYF. For the CDR3, the DNA is TGCAGCGCGCAGATCGGGGCTAGCGGGGGGGTGGATACGCAGTATTTT.

This rearrangement joins TRBV7-2 to TRBJ2-1; D remains unclear. This CDR3 is built from 11 residues. The germline gives CDR1 SGHTA, CDR2 FQGNSA. The V end was cut by 6 bases, the J end by 13 bases, with 13 bases between. CDR3 in amino acids: CASSLGVVQFF. The CDR3 nucleotides read TGTGCCAGCAGTCTTGGGGTGGTACAGTTCTTC.

V usage is TRBV6-2 or TRBV6-3 and J usage is TRBJ1-3, with D possibly TRBD1 on 6 matching bases. Germline CDR1 is MNHEY and CDR2 is SVGEGT. V lost 4 bases to trimming and J lost 4 bases, with 14 bases between them. The CDR3 has 15 amino acids. The CDR3 region has the DNA TGTGCCAGCAGTTCATACAGGGACCCCGGAAACACCATATATTTT. This codes for CASSSYRDPGNTIYF.

A remark on this clonotype: One end of the junction varies from germline; a read error may be responsible. This chain joins TRBV25-1 and TRBJ2-1, with D possibly called TRBD1 or TRBD2 (5 bases each). There are 13 residues in the CDR3. Germline assignment: CDR1 MGHDK and CDR2 SYGVNS. The CDR3, as DNA: TGTGCCAACAGTGAATCTAGTGGGGGAACGCAGTTCTTC. Protein: CANSESSGGTQFF. Together with reference TRBV25-1 and TRBJ2-1, the CDR3 gives the full variable domain: EADIYQTPRYLVIGTGKKITLECSQTMGHDKMYWYQQDPGMELHLIHYSYGVNSTEKGDLSSESTVSRIRTEHFPLTLESARPSHTSQYLCANSESSGGTQFFGPGTRLTVL.

V gene TRBV6-6 combines with J gene TRBJ2-7; D is possibly TRBD1 (6 bases). The CDR3 has 13 residues. Between the trimmed V and J ends, which lost 7 bases and 3 bases, there was a span of 13 bases. CDR1 is MNHNY, CDR2 SVGAGI, per germline (reference sequence). The CDR3 is CASTVDRRYEQYF. The CDR3, as DNA: TGTGCCAGCACTGTAGACAGGCGCTACGAGCAGTACTTC.